The entry below gives a single T cell receptor beta chain sequence along with its context. The data belong to a study of cytomegalovirus exposure and HLA in healthy donors. The germline V gene encodes CDR1 ENHRY and CDR2 SYGVKD. The CDR3 contains 19 residues. With 6 bases clipped from V and 0 bases from J, the junction kept 18 bases outside the gene matches. The study ran its PCR with 60 Vbeta and 13 Jbeta primers. Profiled with immunoSEQ multiplex PCR; TCRdb holds only in-frame clones, not every one. Of 100,000 to 150,000 clones listed, around 74% were seen once; the top ten hold approximately 6.3%. The receptor was derived from a man aged 40-50 years in good health and CMV-seropositive. The sequenced sample consisted of PBMCs. The rearrangement uses TRBV10-3 and TRBJ2-3, with 7 bases fitting TRBD2. The CDR3 DNA sequence: TGTGCCATCAGGGGACTTGGTGGGAGGGCCATTTTAAGCACAGATACGCAGTATTTT. Translation: CAIRGLGGRAILSTDTQYF.